The 18 T cell receptor beta chains in this list originate from one sample, sequenced in a study of long-term antiretroviral therapy in people with HIV. At survey level, the immunoSEQ assay was run in its v3.0 version. The assay was immunoSEQ multiplex PCR, and TCRdb's table has in-frame clones only and misses some. Among approximately 30,000 clones listed, 70% to 80% were seen once. This material consisted of unsorted PBMCs, taken 1.9 years after starting antiretroviral therapy. The origin of the receptors is a man between 18 and 35 years old with HIV.

This chain uses TRBV5-5 with TRBJ2-7, with TRBD2 matching 11 bases. After removal of 5 bases from V and 0 bases from J, the junction contained 4 bases not matched to a gene. CDR1 and CDR2 (germline): SGHKS, YYEKEE (reference sequence). This CDR3 comprises 15 residues. The CDR3 is CASRPLAGGSYEQYV. Written as DNA, the CDR3 is TGTGCCAGCAGACCCCTAGCGGGGGGCTCCTACGAGCAGTACGTC.

This clone was seen only once. The chain recombines TRBV19 with TRBJ1-1; D unclear. Germline lookup yields CDR1 LNHDA and CDR2 SQIVND (reference sequence). CDR3 length equals 15 residues. Trimming removed 4 bases at V and 1 base at J, with 13 bases between. The CDR3 here is CASSSGGDENTEAFF. CDR3 nucleotides: TGTGCCAGTAGTAGTGGAGGCGACGAGAACACTGAAGCTTTCTTT.

This chain uses TRBV29-1 with TRBJ1-3; no definite D call. Germline CDR1 and CDR2: SQVTM and ANQGSEA. Trimming removed 6 bases at V and 4 bases at J, with 16 bases between. There are 14 residues in the CDR3. The CDR3 DNA reads TGCAGCGTCGCAGACGGTTCTCTGGGAAACACCATATATTTT. Its translation: CSVADGSLGNTIYF.

The chain uses TRBV2 and TRBJ1-2; possible D gene TRBD1, 6 bases. The V gene's germline CDR1 is SNHLY and CDR2 FYNNEI. The CDR3 extends over 15 amino acids. The V end was cut by 6 bases, the J end by 4 bases, with 18 bases between. The CDR3 nucleotides are TGTGCCAGCAGCTACCGTACAGGGATTTCCTATGGCTACACCTTC. Translated, it gives CASSYRTGISYGYTF.

The CDR3 sequence: CSVEGTENTEAFF. CDR3 DNA: TGCAGCGTTGAAGGGACAGAGAACACTGAAGCTTTCTTT. The chain combines TRBV29-1 with TRBJ1-1; D might be TRBD1 (6 bases). Trimming removed 1 base from V and 1 base from J, with 7 bases in between. This CDR3 comprises 13 residues. Germline values: CDR1 SQVTM, CDR2 ANQGSEA.

The rearrangement uses TRBV5-5 and TRBJ2-3; D gene unclear. Germline assignment: CDR1 SGHKS and CDR2 YYEKEE (reference sequence). The CDR3 consists of 15 residues. With 3 bases removed from V and 6 bases from J, the gap between germline ends came to 17 bases. CDR3 region: CASSYRPGPRDTQYF. The CDR3 nucleotides are TGTGCCAGCAGCTACCGCCCCGGACCCCGCGATACGCAGTATTTT.

The chain links TRBV7-9 to TRBJ2-5, with 7 positions matching TRBD1. From germline, CDR1 is SEHNR and CDR2 FQNEAQ (reference sequence). The V and J ends lost 4 bases and 4 bases, in that order; junction bases with no gene match: 3. The length of the CDR3 is 13 residues. The CDR3 nucleotides read TGTGCCAGCAGCTCAAGGGGGCCAGAGACCCAGTACTTC. The encoded protein is CASSSRGPETQYF.

The chain recombines TRBV29-1 with TRBJ1-1; D gene uncertain. Looked up from germline, CDR1 is SQVTM and CDR2 is ANQGSEA. V was shortened by 4 bases and J by 5 bases, with 5 bases between the two germline ends. The length of the CDR3 is 10 residues. CDR3 residues: CSVVVTEAFF. In nucleotides, the CDR3 is TGCAGCGTTGTAGTGACTGAAGCTTTCTTT.

This chain uses TRBV11-2 with TRBJ1-1; D remains unclear. V gave up 5 bases and J gave up 0 bases, with 19 bases separating them. CDR1 and CDR2 from the germline V gene are SGHAT and FQNNGV. This CDR3 has 17 residues. CDR3 residues: CASSPLWARAMNTEAFF. CDR3 sequence (DNA): TGTGCCAGCAGCCCGCTTTGGGCAAGGGCCATGAACACTGAAGCTTTCTTT.

This clone was recorded a few times. This chain joins TRBV11-3 and TRBJ2-7, with D possibly being TRBD2 (5 bases). This CDR3 is built from 13 residues. Germline CDR1 reads SGHNT; CDR2 reads YENEEA. V lost 4 bases and J 7 bases, leaving 14 bases between the germline ends. CDR3: CASSYVRGAEQYF. The CDR3 DNA is TGTGCCAGCAGCTACGTTCGGGGAGCGGAGCAGTACTTC.

The chain is built from TRBV28 and TRBJ2-3; D is possibly TRBD2 (6 bases). Germline V gives CDR1 MDHEN, CDR2 SYDVKM. The CDR3 has 18 residues. V was pared by 4 bases and J by 2 bases, with 22 bases between. In DNA, the CDR3 is TGTGCCAGCAGTTCCCCCGCGGGACCCCGGTCGAACACAGATACGCAGTATTTT. As protein: CASSSPAGPRSNTDTQYF. The complete variable domain, with remaining parts taken from reference TRBV28 and TRBJ2-3, reads DVKVTQSSRYLVKRTGEKVFLECVQDMDHENMFWYRQDPGLGLRLIYFSYDVKMKEKGDIPEGYSVSREKKERFSLILESASTNQTSMYLCASSSPAGPRSNTDTQYFGPGTRLTVL.

The rearrangement uses TRBV19 and TRBJ1-1; weak D call: TRBD1 (5 bases). Between the trimmed V and J ends, which lost 1 base and 0 bases, there was a span of 9 bases. Per the germline V gene, CDR1 is LNHDA and CDR2 is SQIVND (reference sequence). The CDR3 sequence is 15 residues long. The CDR3 reads CASSIAPGMNTEAFF. CDR3 sequence (DNA): TGTGCCAGTAGTATAGCCCCAGGGATGAACACTGAAGCTTTCTTT.

This clone has a handful of counts. V and J are TRBV5-1 and TRBJ2-2, with TRBD1 as a possible D gene (6 bases). The germline CDR1 and CDR2 sequences are SGHRS and YFSETQ. V lost 5 bases to trimming and J lost 4 bases, with 12 bases between them. CDR3 length: 14 amino acids. CDR3 in amino acids: CASRDSTTTGELFF. In DNA, the CDR3 is TGCGCCAGCAGGGACAGCACCACCACCGGGGAGCTGTTTTTT. Full variable domain (missing parts from reference TRBV5-1 and TRBJ2-2): KAGVTQTPRYLIKTRGQQVTLSCSPISGHRSVSWYQQTPGQGLQFLFEYFSETQRNKGNFPGRFSGRQFSNSRSEMNVSTLELGDSALYLCASRDSTTTGELFFGEGSRLTVL.

This clone appeared a single time. The rearrangement uses TRBV18 and TRBJ1-1, with 7 bases lining up with TRBD1. V lost 2 bases, J lost 5 bases, and 8 bases stayed unmatched. In germline, CDR1 is KGHSH, CDR2 LQKENI. The CDR3 runs 15 residues. CDR3 sequence: CASSPARQGGTEAFF. CDR3 DNA sequence: TGTGCCAGCTCACCAGCGAGACAGGGAGGGACTGAAGCTTTCTTT.

This clone was recorded only once. This chain links TRBV7-9 with TRBJ1-5; 10 nucleotides align to TRBD1. V was pared by 5 bases and J by 2 bases, with 6 bases of the junction left unmatched. There are 16 residues in the CDR3. Germline V gene lookup returns CDR1 SEHNR and CDR2 FQNEAQ (reference sequence). The CDR3 DNA follows: TGTGCCAGCAGCACCGGGACAGGGGAGGGCAATCAGCCCCAGCATTTT. Translated, it gives CASSTGTGEGNQPQHF.

The rearrangement uses TRBV7-9 and TRBJ1-5; 7 bases are shared with TRBD1. V was pared by 4 bases and J by 7 bases, with 7 bases of the junction left unmatched. Per the germline V gene, CDR1 is SEHNR and CDR2 is FQNEAQ (reference sequence). The CDR3 is made up of 14 amino acids. CDR3 DNA sequence: TGTGCCAGCAGCTCCTTGAACAGGGGCCAGCCCCAGCATTTT. Translation: CASSSLNRGQPQHF.

The chain uses TRBV28 and TRBJ1-1; no clear D gene. In germline, CDR1 is MDHEN, CDR2 SYDVKM. The CDR3 is 12 amino acids. Trimming cost V 3 bases and J 3 bases, with 5 bases left between them. In DNA form, the CDR3 reads TGTGCCAGCAGTTTCCGGGACACTGAAGCTTTCTTT. Its protein is CASSFRDTEAFF. Using reference TRBV28 and TRBJ1-1 for the parts outside the CDR3, the full variable domain is DVKVTQSSRYLVKRTGEKVFLECVQDMDHENMFWYRQDPGLGLRLIYFSYDVKMKEKGDIPEGYSVSREKKERFSLILESASTNQTSMYLCASSFRDTEAFFGQGTRLTVV.

The CDR3 reads CASSTRQVHQPQHF. CDR3 bases: TGTGCCAGCAGTACCAGACAGGTCCATCAGCCCCAGCATTTT. The chain links TRBV21-1 to TRBJ1-5; the table gives TRBD1 as D, unverified against the DNA. TRBV21-1 is flagged as a pseudogene. This CDR3 has 14 residues.